Reported below is one T cell receptor beta chain. The CDR3 sequence is 16 residues long. J lost 3 bases, V lost 6 bases, and 11 bases had no gene match. Looked up from germline, CDR1 is SNHLY and CDR2 is FYNNEI. Sequenced by immunoSEQ multiplex PCR; TCRdb stores in-frame clones only, minus some. The sample has under 200,000 clones, 65% to 85% seen once. The source of the sample is a study of blood T cell repertoires in COVID-19. About the research overall: Researchers got acute and convalescent COVID-19 samples from the United States, Italy and Spain.

This chain joins TRBV2 and TRBJ2-7; 10 bases are a match to TRBD2. The TCR sequence derives from a human donor with acute or convalescent COVID-19. The donor label of this sample is uncertain. The sequencing input was peripheral blood. The CDR3 loop is CASSRTFSSGGYEQYF. CDR3 coding DNA: TGTGCCAGCAGCCGGACTTTCTCTAGCGGGGGCTACGAGCAGTACTTC.